Only a few counts were recorded for the clone carrying this T cell receptor (beta chain). Its antigen is as yet unknown. This entry belongs to a study of Graves' ophthalmopathy and Graves' hyperthyroidism. Study results and caveats: In blood, most expanded thyroid clonotypes above 0.001 frequency were also detected. With around 70% sensitivity and about 72% specificity, the model predicted ophthalmopathy progression.

Per germline, CDR1 LNHDA and CDR2 SQIVND (reference sequence). There are 15 residues in the CDR3. The V and J ends lost 4 bases and 0 bases, in that order; junction bases with no gene match: 6. RNA transcripts were the template, and TCR beta CDR3 regions were amplified from them. The first round was an RT-PCR with HTBI primers, and the second round was a multiplex PCR. TCRdb used MiXCR to reprocess the multiplex PCR reads, holding one entry per CDR3 protein. The table records a few hundred thousand distinct CDR3 sequences, approximately 15% of them present only once. Orbital computed tomography and thyroid ultrasound, along with TRAb, serum thyroxine and clinical symptoms, underpinned diagnosis.

The gene calls are TRBV19 and TRBJ2-7; TRBD1 matches at 7 bases. Sequencing was done on a sample of peripheral blood. The clonotype comes from a woman between 18 and 29 years old with stable Graves' hyperthyroidism. The CDR3: CASSNSGQSSYEQYF. DNA of the CDR3: TGTGCCAGTAGTAACTCGGGACAGTCCTCCTACGAGCAGTACTTC.